The 32 T cell receptor beta chains listed next were all sequenced from one sample in a study of cytomegalovirus exposure and HLA in healthy donors. Amplification used 60 Vbeta primers and 13 Jbeta primers. Sequencing used immunoSEQ multiplex PCR; TCRdb keeps in-frame clones, though not all of them. This table has around 89,000 clones, about 70% appearing once. What was sequenced was PBMCs. The receptors derive from a man aged 35-49 years in good health and CMV-seronegative.

The chain combines TRBV27 with TRBJ1-2, with TRBD1 matching over 7 bases. V shed 5 bases, J shed 4 bases, and the junction held 4 bases outside the gene matches. Germline CDR1 and CDR2: MNHEY and SMNVEV (reference sequence). This CDR3 region has 13 residues. The CDR3 DNA is TGTGCCAGCAGTCTACAGGGGTTCTATGGCTACACCTTC. As protein: CASSLQGFYGYTF.

The rearrangement joins TRBV6-4 to TRBJ2-3; possibly TRBD2 for D (6 bases). This CDR3 contains 16 residues. The germline gives CDR1 MRHNA, CDR2 SNTAGT. V was shortened by 0 bases and J by 1 base, with 11 bases between the two germline ends. The CDR3 sequence is CASSDSSTGGTDTQYF. In DNA, the CDR3 is TGTGCCAGCAGTGACTCCTCAACGGGGGGCACAGATACGCAGTATTTT.

The V and J genes are TRBV28 and TRBJ2-1, with 8 bases lining up with TRBD2. Trimming at V came to 2 bases and at J to 0 bases, leaving 6 bases not matched to a gene. CDR1 MDHEN and CDR2 SYDVKM come from the germline V gene. The CDR3 is 17 residues long. The CDR3 protein is CASSLLLRGVSYNEQFF. The CDR3, as DNA: TGTGCCAGCAGTTTACTATTGCGGGGGGTCTCCTACAATGAGCAGTTCTTC.

This chain connects TRBV7-2 to TRBJ1-2; 12 bases are shared with TRBD1. The CDR3 is made up of 15 amino acids. V was pared by 3 bases and J by 4 bases, with 3 bases of the junction left unmatched. The germline V gene has CDR1 SGHTA and CDR2 FQGNSA. The CDR3 DNA sequence: TGTGCCAGCAGCTTCGGGACAGGGGGCTTCTATGGCTACACCTTC. Translated: CASSFGTGGFYGYTF.

This clone was counted a few times. The rearrangement uses TRBV19 and TRBJ2-3; tentative D call: TRBD1 (5 bases). The length of the CDR3 is 15 residues. The V and J ends lost 8 bases and 3 bases respectively, with 18 bases between them. Germline CDR1 is LNHDA and CDR2 is SQIVND (reference sequence). The CDR3 spells CASSPGATGTDTQYF. CDR3 nucleotide sequence: TGTGCCAGTTCCCCTGGGGCAACAGGTACAGATACGCAGTATTTT.

The chain is built from TRBV4-3 and TRBJ2-1; no clear D gene. Germline V gene data show CDR1 as LGHNA and CDR2 as YSLEER. V lost 0 bases and J lost 2, with 11 bases in between. The length of the CDR3 is 16 residues. The CDR3 nucleotides are TGCGCCAGCAGCCAAGATCGCGGCAAACCCTACAATGAGCAGTTCTTC. Protein: CASSQDRGKPYNEQFF.

Here the CDR3 DNA reads TGTGCCTGGAGTGTATTTAACAATGAGCAGTTCTTC. Translation: CAWSVFNNEQFF. The V and J genes are TRBV30 and TRBJ2-1; D is unresolved. Germline V lookup: CDR1 GTSNPN, CDR2 SVGIG (reference sequence). V lost 0 bases to trimming and J lost 5 bases, with 5 bases between them. The CDR3 runs to 12 residues. Complete variable domain (other parts from reference TRBV30 and TRBJ2-1): SQTIHQWPATLVQPVGSPLSLECTVEGTSNPNLYWYRQAAGRGLQLLFYSVGIGQISSEVPQNLSASRPQDRQFILSSKKLLLSDSGFYLCAWSVFNNEQFFGPGTRLTVL.

V usage is TRBV5-4 and J usage is TRBJ2-7; 13 bases match TRBD2. Trimming at V came to 0 bases and at J to 0 bases, leaving 3 bases not matched to a gene. Germline V gene data show CDR1 as SGHNT and CDR2 as YYREEE (reference sequence). This CDR3 is 17 amino acids long. CDR3 in amino acids: CASSLGLAGGPSYEQYF. DNA for the CDR3: TGTGCCAGCAGCTTGGGACTAGCGGGGGGACCCTCCTACGAGCAGTACTTC.

This chain links TRBV5-5 with TRBJ1-4; a possible D gene is TRBD1 (5 bases). This CDR3 region has 19 residues. Germline-derived CDR1 and CDR2 are SGHKS and YYEKEE (reference sequence). Trimming shortened V by 4 bases and J by 2 bases, and 24 bases separated the two germline ends. The CDR3 spells CASSLLGLTLRGTNEKLFF. The CDR3 DNA reads TGTGCCAGCAGCCTCTTAGGGCTAACTTTAAGGGGCACTAATGAAAAACTGTTTTTT.

The gene calls are TRBV11-2 and TRBJ2-7; D is possibly TRBD1 (6 bases). Germline V lookup: CDR1 SGHAT, CDR2 FQNNGV. There are 15 residues in the CDR3. V was cut by 6 bases and J by 6 bases, with 21 bases left in between. The CDR3 here is CASSFNQLQGREQYF. The CDR3 region has the DNA TGTGCCAGCAGTTTCAATCAACTACAGGGACGCGAGCAGTACTTC.

The J gene is TRBJ1-1, the V gene TRBV10-1, with D hard to call. The V and J ends lost 5 bases and 12 bases respectively, with 4 bases between them. The germline gives CDR1 WNHNN, CDR2 SYGVQD (reference sequence). There are 8 residues in the CDR3. This CDR3 is CASSRSFF. In nucleotides, the CDR3 is TGCGCCAGCAGTCGGTCTTTCTTT.

This clone was recorded once. This same CDR3 is encoded by further DNA sequences in the sample. The V and J genes are TRBV6-1 and TRBJ2-4, with a tentative D call TRBD1 (7 bases). CDR3 length: 14 amino acids. Per the germline V gene, CDR1 is MNHNS and CDR2 is SASEGT. V was pared by 6 bases and J by 2 bases, with 11 bases between. The CDR3 DNA sequence: TGTGCCAGCAGGCCAGGGGGGCCCAAAAACATTCAGTACTTC. Encoded protein: CASRPGGPKNIQYF.

The chain joins TRBV4-2 to TRBJ1-1; 7 nucleotides align to TRBD1. Losses at the gene ends were 3 bases for V and 10 bases for J; bases not matched to a gene: 14. Germline-derived CDR1 and CDR2 are LGHNA and YNFKEQ. This CDR3 is 15 amino acids long. The CDR3 nucleotides read TGTGCCAGCAGCCAGTCAATCAGTAGGGGGCTTGGAGCTTTCTTT. Encoded protein: CASSQSISRGLGAFF.

This clone occurred a few times. V is TRBV27 and J is TRBJ1-1; D might be TRBD1 (5 bases). CDR1 is MNHEY, CDR2 SMNVEV, per germline (reference sequence). CDR3 size: 16 residues. With 9 bases removed from V and 0 bases from J, the gap between germline ends came to 20 bases. The CDR3 reads CASRVGGRAMNTEAFF. CDR3 sequence (DNA): TGTGCCAGTAGGGTGGGGGGGAGAGCCATGAACACTGAAGCTTTCTTT.

The chain carries TRBV4-3 and TRBJ1-4; the D gene is possibly TRBD1 (5 bases). The CDR3 covers 16 residues. Deletions cut 0 bases from V and 7 bases from J, with 15 bases between. CDR1 is LGHNA, CDR2 YSLEER, per germline. Here the CDR3 reads CASSQDIGDYTEKLFF. CDR3 DNA: TGCGCCAGCAGCCAAGATATCGGGGACTACACTGAAAAACTGTTTTTT.

In this sample, this clone turned up a few times. This chain joins TRBV11-2 and TRBJ2-3; TRBD1 might be the D (5 bases). The CDR3 contains 13 residues. Germline values: CDR1 SGHAT, CDR2 FQNNGV. V lost 1 base and J 3 bases, leaving 5 bases between the germline ends. CDR3 region: CASSLAGTDTQYF. CDR3 coding DNA: TGTGCCAGCAGCTTAGCAGGGACAGATACGCAGTATTTT.

This clone was counted a few times. CDR3 in amino acids: CASSVDRNQPQHF. For the CDR3, the DNA is TGTGCCAGCAGCGTAGACAGGAATCAGCCCCAGCATTTT. The rearrangement links TRBV7-2 to TRBJ1-5, with TRBD1 as a possible D gene (6 bases). The CDR3 totals 13 residues. Per germline, CDR1 SGHTA and CDR2 FQGNSA. With 5 bases removed from V and 4 bases from J, the gap between germline ends came to 9 bases.

This clone has a handful of counts. This chain joins TRBV6-1 and TRBJ2-6, with unresolved D. The V end lost 2 bases, the J end lost 1 base, and 6 bases lay between the germline ends. Germline assignment: CDR1 MNHNS and CDR2 SASEGT. There are 15 residues in the CDR3. The CDR3 protein is CASSEPPSGANVLTF. The CDR3 bases are TGTGCCAGCAGTGAACCCCCTTCTGGGGCCAACGTCCTGACTTTC.

The chain recombines TRBV11-1 with TRBJ1-6, with unresolved D. CDR1 SGHAT and CDR2 FQDESV come from the germline V gene (reference sequence). The V end was cut by 5 bases, the J end by 5 bases, with 10 bases between. CDR3 length: 14 amino acids. In DNA, the CDR3 is TGTGCCAGCAGCCGCGCAGGAAATAATTCACCCCTCCACTTT. Its protein product is CASSRAGNNSPLHF.

This chain joins TRBV7-3 and TRBJ1-2, with 7 positions matching TRBD1. The CDR3 totals 15 residues. Looked up from germline, CDR1 is SGHTA and CDR2 is FQGTGA. The junction had 9 bases not matched to a gene; V was cut back by 6 bases and J by 2 bases. The CDR3 reads CASRSNDRENYGYTF. The CDR3 region has the DNA TGTGCCAGCAGGTCAAACGACAGGGAGAACTATGGCTACACCTTC.

V and J are TRBV19 and TRBJ1-1, with no clear D. The CDR3 runs 14 residues. Trimming pared 5 bases from V and 1 base from J, leaving 11 bases between. Germline loops: CDR1 LNHDA, CDR2 SQIVND (reference sequence). CDR3 protein: CASSLTVPNTEAFF. The CDR3 DNA reads as TGTGCCAGTAGTCTCACAGTCCCGAACACTGAAGCTTTCTTT.

As concerns this clone: An end of the junction does not agree with germline; a read error may underlie this. J is TRBJ2-5 and V is TRBV7-9; D is ambiguous. The CDR3 loop spans 12 amino acids. Germline CDR1 SEHNR, CDR2 FQNEAQ (reference sequence). CDR3 in DNA: TGTTCCAGCAGCTTAGTTGAGGAGACCCAGTACTTC. Protein product: CSSSLVEETQYF.

This clone was counted between two and nine times. The rearrangement uses TRBV6-7 and TRBJ2-7, with 12 bases that match TRBD1. TRBV6-7 is sorted into the ORF group, with uncertain function. V was clipped by 7 bases and J by 5 bases; unmatched bases: 3. The CDR3 runs 13 residues. CDR3 DNA: TGTGCCAGCACCGGGACAGGGGGCCACGAGCAGTACTTC. Protein: CASTGTGGHEQYF.

The chain combines TRBV5-1 with TRBJ1-3; tentatively, D is TRBD1 (6 bases). V was shortened by 3 bases and J by 6 bases, with 16 bases between the two germline ends. In germline, CDR1 is SGHRS, CDR2 YFSETQ. CDR3 length equals 15 residues. CDR3 bases: TGCGCCAGCAGCTGGGACGCAGGGGCTCTAAACACCATATATTTT. Protein sequence: CASSWDAGALNTIYF.

The chain recombines TRBV28 with TRBJ2-3, with 10 positions matching TRBD2. This CDR3 has 17 residues. V dropped 3 bases and J dropped 4; count of bases not matched to a gene: 10. CDR1 is MDHEN, CDR2 SYDVKM, per germline. CDR3 bases: TGTGCCAGCAGTTTCTCGCGAAGCGGGGGGGCCTCAGATACGCAGTATTTT. It specifies CASSFSRSGGASDTQYF. Using reference TRBV28 and TRBJ2-3 for the parts outside the CDR3, the full variable domain is DVKVTQSSRYLVKRTGEKVFLECVQDMDHENMFWYRQDPGLGLRLIYFSYDVKMKEKGDIPEGYSVSREKKERFSLILESASTNQTSMYLCASSFSRSGGASDTQYFGPGTRLTVL.

In its sample, this clone was seen a few times. V and J are TRBV5-1 and TRBJ2-3, with 8 bases fitting TRBD1. Germline CDR1 is SGHRS and CDR2 is YFSETQ. The CDR3 runs 15 residues. The V and J ends lost 4 bases and 0 bases, in that order; junction bases with no gene match: 4. CDR3 sequence: CASSQDRASTDTQYF. CDR3 in DNA: TGCGCCAGCAGCCAGGACAGGGCAAGCACAGATACGCAGTATTTT.

V is TRBV7-9 and J is TRBJ1-4; 7 nucleotides agree with TRBD1. The CDR3 has 14 residues. J gave up 8 bases and V 5 bases, and 8 bases lay outside the gene matches. Germline-derived CDR1 and CDR2 are SEHNR and FQNEAQ (reference sequence). The CDR3 spells CASSLDRADEKLFF. CDR3 sequence (DNA): TGTGCCAGCAGCCTCGACAGGGCCGACGAAAAACTGTTTTTT.

V is TRBV25-1 and J is TRBJ1-4; 8 bases are a match to TRBD1. Germline V lookup: CDR1 MGHDK, CDR2 SYGVNS. This CDR3 contains 15 residues. V was clipped by 0 bases and J by 6 bases; unmatched bases: 3. CDR3 sequence (DNA): TGTGCCAGCAGTGAATATATCAGGGGGCATGAAAAACTGTTTTTT. Residues: CASSEYIRGHEKLFF.

This clone appeared a few times. The chain has TRBV7-2 and TRBJ1-4; 9 bases are a match to TRBD1. The CDR3 contains 14 residues. V lost 5 bases and J lost 8; bases outside the gene matches: 6. From germline, CDR1 is SGHTA and CDR2 FQGNSA. CDR3 sequence reads: CASSPYRGREKLFF. DNA of the CDR3: TGTGCCAGCAGCCCGTACAGGGGGCGCGAAAAACTGTTTTTT. Together with reference TRBV7-2 and TRBJ1-4, the CDR3 gives the full variable domain: GAGVSQSPSNKVTEKGKDVELRCDPISGHTALYWYRQSLGQGLEFLIYFQGNSAPDKSGLPSDRFSAERTGGSVSTLTIQRTQQEDSAVYLCASSPYRGREKLFFGSGTQLSVL.

The chain combines TRBV7-6 with TRBJ1-4, with D possibly matching TRBD1 (6 bases). V was pared by 6 bases and J by 0 bases, with 11 bases between. This CDR3 is built from 15 residues. The germline CDR1 and CDR2 sequences are SGHVS and FNYEAQ. CDR3: CASSQRDTTNEKLFF. DNA for the CDR3: TGTGCCAGCAGTCAAAGGGACACAACTAATGAAAAACTGTTTTTT. The whole variable domain, filled in from reference TRBV7-6 and TRBJ1-4, reads GAGVSQSPRYKVTKRGQDVALRCDPISGHVSLYWYRQALGQGPEFLTYFNYEAQQDKSGLPNDRFSAERPEGSISTLTIQRTEQRDSAMYRCASSQRDTTNEKLFFGSGTQLSVL.

In its sample, this clone was seen once. The rearrangement links TRBV18 to TRBJ1-2; TRBD1 matches at 9 bases. The CDR3 is made up of 15 amino acids. J gave up 5 bases and V 4 bases, and 8 bases lay outside the gene matches. The germline V gene encodes CDR1 KGHSH and CDR2 LQKENI. The CDR3 DNA sequence: TGTGCCAGCTCACAAACGACAGGGGGAGAATATGGCTACACCTTC. It codes for CASSQTTGGEYGYTF. The full variable domain, in which reference TRBV18 and TRBJ1-2 provide the parts outside the CDR3, is NAGVMQNPRHLVRRRGQEARLRCSPMKGHSHVYWYRQLPEEGLKFMVYLQKENIIDESGMPKERFSAEFPKEGPSILRIQQVVRGDSAAYFCASSQTTGGEYGYTFGSGTRLTVV.

Only a few counts were recorded for this clone. This rearrangement joins TRBV5-1 to TRBJ2-1; maybe TRBD2 (6 bases). Germline CDR1 is SGHRS and CDR2 is YFSETQ. V was pared by 1 base and J by 8 bases, with 19 bases between. The CDR3 has 16 residues. Here the CDR3 DNA reads TGCGCCAGCAGCTTGAGGGGCGGGGTCCCGACCTATGAGCAGTTCTTC. Translating it yields CASSLRGGVPTYEQFF.